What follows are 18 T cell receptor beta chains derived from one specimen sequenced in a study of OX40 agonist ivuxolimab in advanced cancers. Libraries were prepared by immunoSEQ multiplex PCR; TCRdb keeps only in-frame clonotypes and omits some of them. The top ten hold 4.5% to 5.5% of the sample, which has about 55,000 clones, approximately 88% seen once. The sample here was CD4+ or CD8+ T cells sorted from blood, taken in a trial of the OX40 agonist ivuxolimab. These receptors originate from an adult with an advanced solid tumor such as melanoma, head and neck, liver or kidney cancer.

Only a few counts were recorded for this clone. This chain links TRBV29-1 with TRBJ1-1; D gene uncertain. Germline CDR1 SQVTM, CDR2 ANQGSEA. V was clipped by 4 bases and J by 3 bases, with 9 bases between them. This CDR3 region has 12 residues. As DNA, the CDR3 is TGCAGCGTTGTTAACAGTGACACTGAAGCTTTCTTT. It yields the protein CSVVNSDTEAFF.

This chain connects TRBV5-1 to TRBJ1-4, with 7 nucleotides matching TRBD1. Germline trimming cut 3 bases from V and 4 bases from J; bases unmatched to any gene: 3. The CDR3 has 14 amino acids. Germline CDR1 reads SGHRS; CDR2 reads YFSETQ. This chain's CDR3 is CASSYGQDNEKLFF. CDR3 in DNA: TGCGCCAGCAGCTACGGACAGGATAATGAAAAACTGTTTTTT.

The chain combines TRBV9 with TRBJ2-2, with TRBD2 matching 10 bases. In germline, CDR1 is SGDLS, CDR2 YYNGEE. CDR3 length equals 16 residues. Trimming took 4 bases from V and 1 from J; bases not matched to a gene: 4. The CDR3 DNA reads TGTGCCAGCAGCTCGCGGACTAGCGGGAACACCGGGGAGCTGTTTTTT. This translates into CASSSRTSGNTGELFF.

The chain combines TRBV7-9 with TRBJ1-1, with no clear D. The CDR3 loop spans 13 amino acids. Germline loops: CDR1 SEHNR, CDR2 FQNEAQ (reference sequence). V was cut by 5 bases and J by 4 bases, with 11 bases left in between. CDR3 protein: CASSQSGSTEAFF. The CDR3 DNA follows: TGTGCCAGCAGCCAATCTGGGAGCACTGAAGCTTTCTTT.

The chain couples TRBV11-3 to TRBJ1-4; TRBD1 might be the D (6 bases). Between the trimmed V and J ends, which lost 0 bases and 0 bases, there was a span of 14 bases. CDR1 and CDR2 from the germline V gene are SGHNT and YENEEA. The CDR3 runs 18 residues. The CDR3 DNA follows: TGTGCCAGCAGCTTAGAAGGACAGAACTTTGCAACTAATGAAAAACTGTTTTTT. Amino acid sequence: CASSLEGQNFATNEKLFF. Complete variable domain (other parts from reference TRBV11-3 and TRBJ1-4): EAGVVQSPRYKIIEKKQPVAFWCNPISGHNTLYWYLQNLGQGPELLIRYENEEAVDDSQLPKDRFSAERLKGVDSTLKIQPAELGDSAVYLCASSLEGQNFATNEKLFFGSGTQLSVL.

This CDR3 reads CASSEGTGTGELFF. The CDR3 DNA sequence: TGCGCCAGCAGTGAGGGGACAGGGACCGGGGAGCTGTTTTTT. The J gene is TRBJ2-2, the V gene TRBV10-1; 9 bases align to TRBD1. V shed 2 bases, J shed 5 bases, and the junction held 0 bases outside the gene matches. CDR1 WNHNN and CDR2 SYGVQD come from the germline V gene (reference sequence). This CDR3 comprises 14 residues.

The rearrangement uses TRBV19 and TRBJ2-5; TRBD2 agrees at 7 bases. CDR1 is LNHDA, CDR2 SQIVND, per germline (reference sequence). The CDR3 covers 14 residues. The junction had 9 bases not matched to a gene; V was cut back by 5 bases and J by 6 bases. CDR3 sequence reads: CASSSGTIGQTQYF. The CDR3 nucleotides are TGTGCCAGTAGTTCCGGGACTATCGGACAGACCCAGTACTTC.

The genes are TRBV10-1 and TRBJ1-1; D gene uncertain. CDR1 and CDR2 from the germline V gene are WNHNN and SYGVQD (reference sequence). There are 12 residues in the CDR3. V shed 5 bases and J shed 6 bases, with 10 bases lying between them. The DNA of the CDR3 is TGCGCCAGCAGTAACCCCAACGCTGAAGCTTTCTTT. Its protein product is CASSNPNAEAFF.

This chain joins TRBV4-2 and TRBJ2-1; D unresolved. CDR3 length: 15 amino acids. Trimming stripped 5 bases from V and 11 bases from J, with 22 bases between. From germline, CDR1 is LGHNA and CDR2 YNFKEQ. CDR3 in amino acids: CASSLSLSIRAQQFF. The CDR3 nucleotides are TGTGCCAGCAGCTTGAGTCTCAGCATAAGGGCACAGCAGTTCTTC.

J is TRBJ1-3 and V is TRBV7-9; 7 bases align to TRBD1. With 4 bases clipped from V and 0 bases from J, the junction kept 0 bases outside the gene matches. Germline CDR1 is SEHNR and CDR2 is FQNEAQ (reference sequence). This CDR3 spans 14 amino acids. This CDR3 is CASSSGGSGNTIYF. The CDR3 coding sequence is TGTGCCAGCAGCTCAGGGGGCTCTGGAAACACCATATATTTT.

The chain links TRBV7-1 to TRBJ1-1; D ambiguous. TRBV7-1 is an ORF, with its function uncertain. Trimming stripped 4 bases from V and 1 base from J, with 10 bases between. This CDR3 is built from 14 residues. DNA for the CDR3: TGTGCCAGCAGCTTAGAGTACCCGAACACTGAAGCTTTCTTT. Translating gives CASSLEYPNTEAFF.

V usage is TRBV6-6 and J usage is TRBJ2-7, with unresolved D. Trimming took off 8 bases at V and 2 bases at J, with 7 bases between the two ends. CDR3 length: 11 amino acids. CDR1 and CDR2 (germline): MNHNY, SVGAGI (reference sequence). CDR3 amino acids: CASRQAYEQYF. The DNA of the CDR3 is TGTGCCAGCCGGCAGGCCTACGAGCAGTACTTC.

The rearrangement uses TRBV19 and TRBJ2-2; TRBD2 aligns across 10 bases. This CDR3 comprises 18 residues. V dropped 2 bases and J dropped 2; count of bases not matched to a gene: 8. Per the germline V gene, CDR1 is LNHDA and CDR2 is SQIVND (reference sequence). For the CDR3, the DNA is TGTGCCAGTAGTATACTAGCGGGAGATCTTTTTAACACCGGGGAGCTGTTTTTT. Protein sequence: CASSILAGDLFNTGELFF.

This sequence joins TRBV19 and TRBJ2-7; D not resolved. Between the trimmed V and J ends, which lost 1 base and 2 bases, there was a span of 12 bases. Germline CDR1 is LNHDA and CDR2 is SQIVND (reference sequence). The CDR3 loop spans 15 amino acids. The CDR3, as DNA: TGTGCCAGTAGTATAGGGAAGGGTAGGACCTACGAGCAGTACTTC. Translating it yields CASSIGKGRTYEQYF.

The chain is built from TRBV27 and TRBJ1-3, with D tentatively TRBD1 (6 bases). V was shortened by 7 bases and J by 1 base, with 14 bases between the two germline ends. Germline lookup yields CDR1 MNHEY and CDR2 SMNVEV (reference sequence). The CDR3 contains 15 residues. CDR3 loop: CASKQQGWSGNTIYF. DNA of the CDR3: TGTGCCAGCAAACAACAGGGATGGTCTGGAAACACCATATATTTT.

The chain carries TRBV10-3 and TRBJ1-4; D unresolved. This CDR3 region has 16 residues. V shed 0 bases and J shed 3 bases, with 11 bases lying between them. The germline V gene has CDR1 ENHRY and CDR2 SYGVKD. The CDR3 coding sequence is TGTGCCATCAGTGAGTCGGGGAGCGGGGCTAATGAAAAACTGTTTTTT. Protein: CAISESGSGANEKLFF.

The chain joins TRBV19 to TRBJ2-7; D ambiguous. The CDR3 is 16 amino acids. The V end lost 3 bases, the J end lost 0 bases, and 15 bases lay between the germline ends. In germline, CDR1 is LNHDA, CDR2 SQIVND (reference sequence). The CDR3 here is CASSILGSAISYEQYF. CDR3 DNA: TGTGCCAGTAGTATCCTAGGCAGCGCGATCTCCTACGAGCAGTACTTC.

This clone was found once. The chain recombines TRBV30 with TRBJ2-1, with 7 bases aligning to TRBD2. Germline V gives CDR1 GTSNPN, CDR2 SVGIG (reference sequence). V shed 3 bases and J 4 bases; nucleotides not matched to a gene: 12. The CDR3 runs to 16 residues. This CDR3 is CAWSRGRTRAYNEQFF. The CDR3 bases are TGTGCCTGGAGCCGGGGTCGGACTAGAGCGTACAATGAGCAGTTCTTC.